This TCR beta chain originates from a study of cytomegalovirus exposure and HLA in healthy donors (TCRdb year 2017). About the investigation overall: According to an earlier analysis of several hundred of the donors, about 179 million T cells yielded 95 million to 140 million unique TCR beta sequences and less than 300 Gb of sequence data. Donor age, sex, ethnicity and CMV serostatus were compiled together with the repertoire data. Roughly 5 DR-DQ haplotypes were treated as single units for association and clustering because of strong linkage in the cohort. The study profiled the T cell repertoires of under 850 subjects by immunosequencing and related them to cytomegalovirus serostatus. Among 300 to 450 genotyped donors of the cohort, an average of 235,054 unique TCR beta nucleotide sequences were sequenced per donor, roughly 20% of them non-productive. An earlier analysis of fewer than 750 of the donors used high-throughput TCR beta sequencing to judge whether each TCR beta V gene segment behaved as functional or pseudogenic. Of the approximately 400 genotyped donors, approximately 80% fell in the genetic ancestry cluster associated with self-reported Caucasian donors. An early release covering roughly 640 HLA-typed donors comprised approximately 300 gigabases of sequencing data and tens of millions of unique TCR sequences. The aim of the study was to test whether cataloging public T cell receptors could identify signatures of past pathogen exposure. A separate validation cohort of roughly 120 different subjects was used in addition to the roughly 640-subject first cohort. The number of typed donors differed by locus: roughly 620-640 for A, B, C, DRB1 and DQB1; approximately 520 for DQA1; 606 for DPA1; and about 450 for DPB1. In a later genetic analysis, genome-wide SNP genotypes for about three fifths of the roughly 670 donors were used, and that subset was treated as a discovery cohort. In a later analysis, previously published TCR beta repertoires from 550 to 750 donors were re-analyzed and high-resolution HLA genotyping was added so that TCR occurrence patterns could be studied. Both class I and class II loci were covered by HLA typing, at four-digit resolution. The study combined high-throughput TCR immunosequencing, statistical association of individual TCRs with disease status, and machine learning to predict cytomegalovirus infection status. The later analysis used no new phenotypic data to find candidate immune exposures, relying instead on TCR beta sequences and their occurrence across donors. Every repertoire in the discovery cohort had been generated on one and the same sequencing platform. What the research found in general, with its limitations: A further reported finding was that TCR beta sequences accurately predicted the HLA-A and HLA-B alleles for most subjects in the first cohort. Across donors, most TCR sequences were observed very rarely, whereas some public TCRs were present in many individuals. When HLA alleles, especially DR and DQ, strongly co-occurred, TCR associations were difficult to assign to individual alleles. Compared with equally common non-associated chains, HLA-associated TCR beta chains in a later analysis were more clonally expanded and had lower generation probabilities. According to a later analysis, TCR association rates differed among HLA loci, with DRB1 alleles showing the most associated TCRs and HLA-C alleles showing the fewest. According to a later analysis, parvovirus B19, influenza, CMV and Epstein-Barr virus appeared linked to several top co-occurrence clusters. Because HLA typing was missing for some donors at each locus, association tests included only the typed subset. Because counts were too low, approximately 18 rarely observed V segments, including chromosome 9 orphons, were excluded from the earlier analysis of a few hundred of the donors. The classifier was reported to diagnose cytomegalovirus status with high specificity and sensitivity in both the original and validation cohorts. CMV serostatus was the only immune exposure information available for the cohort. The authors suggested that the approach could potentially be generalized to other disease states and immunological phenotypes. The presence/absence analyses assumed that sequencing depth was roughly uniform across donors, and that assumption may not be true. According to a later genetic analysis, donors in an Asian-associated ancestry cluster had fewer N-insertions in productive TCRs than the approximately 700-donor mean. A group of highly shared sequence variants was considered likely to be a technical artifact of the sequencing pipeline. Because the 87-base-pair reads could not distinguish some IMGT-functional V segments, including TRBV6-2 and TRBV6-3, those segments were excluded. This cohort had only TCR beta chains sequenced, and the lack of alpha or paired-chain data limited which features could be detected. Three of the identified cytomegalovirus-associated TCR beta chains were confirmed in vitro to be specific for cytomegalovirus antigens. In the study, 150 to 200 TCR beta chains were listed as associated with cytomegalovirus. A later genetic analysis associated a missense DCLRE1C variant with V-gene and J-gene trimming of TCR beta chains, and an independent cohort replicated the association. Linkage disequilibrium might explain the correlated functional status among segregating V segments, but an unknown experimental factor could not be ruled out. Specific HLA alleles were associated with 15,000 to 20,000 TCR beta sequences at a false discovery rate of 0.05 in a later analysis. In an earlier analysis of some 640 of the donors, most TCR beta V segments were observed in productive rearrangements about 90% or about 30% of the time, broadly matching IMGT annotations. A later analysis found that most CMV-associated TCR beta chains appeared HLA-restricted, with HLA associations seemingly driven largely by CMV exposure.

CDR1 and CDR2, looked up from the germline V gene, are SGHTS and YDEGEE. V is cut by 2 bases and J by 7 bases, and the space between the germline ends is 9 bases. The CDR3 covers 13 residues, taking in both the cysteine and the phenylalanine. Only the CDR3 region is kept as DNA, spanning 39 bases read in frame from base 1. Library creation used the immunoSEQ multiplex PCR assay. For the multiplex PCR, a mixture combining 60 forward primers for TCR Vbeta segments and 13 reverse primers for TCR Jbeta segments was used. The CDR3 region of rearranged TCR beta genes was amplified from genomic DNA by a multiplex PCR assay. The amplified TCR beta libraries were sequenced on the Illumina HiSeq System as 87-base-pair reads. The published analysis was carried out like this. Across the 600 to 700 repertoires, a later analysis counted some 81 million unique TCR beta chains, roughly 11 million of which were shared by at least two donors. Raw reads were error-corrected and collapsed into unique sequences with a nearest-neighbor algorithm that merged closely related sequences to remove PCR and sequencing errors. To assign V, D and J gene segments, CDR3 sequences were aligned to IMGT reference sequences. For a sequence to be retained, a match of at least six nucleotides was required to both a V gene segment and a J gene segment. Rearrangements were classified as productive when the CDR3 lacked stop codons and remained in frame with V and J, and all other rearrangements were classified as non-productive. Following IMGT convention, CDR3 was defined as the stretch from the second conserved V-encoded cysteine up to the conserved J-encoded phenylalanine. The earlier analysis of fewer than 750 of the donors excluded sequences that lacked an unambiguous match to a single V gene segment. An earlier analysis of approximately 590 of the donors classified V segments as functional when productive rearrangements were above 56.7% and as segregating when the standard deviation between donors was above 5%. A statistical classification framework was built to diagnose cytomegalovirus status from the catalog of TCR beta chain sequences. In a later analysis, V and J genes were assigned by comparing TCR nucleotide sequences against IMGT/GENE-DB human TR gene sequences. The TCRdist pipeline was used in a later analysis to assign CDR3 sequences and most-parsimonious VDJ recombination scenarios. In a later analysis, every TCR beta chain was defined by the combination of its CDR3 amino acid sequence and its V-gene family, and reads without a unique V-gene family were dropped. To address suspected cross-contamination and a sequencing artifact, a later analysis removed approximately 590 highly shared, low-generation-probability nucleotide sequences. In a later analysis, a clonal expansion index was calculated for each public chain from normalized within-repertoire ranks of inferred template counts. In a later analysis, generation probabilities were computed using a VDJ recombination model fitted to out-of-frame rearrangements, and the results were checked against IGoR. Hypergeometric tests were used in a later analysis to score TCR-TCR, TCR-HLA and TCR-CMV co-occurrence, with a repertoire-size bias correction applied to the TCR pairs. False discovery rates were estimated in a later analysis by permuting HLA or CMV assignments 20 times. A later analysis grouped co-occurring TCRs with DBSCAN, adding TCRdist sequence similarity when clustering within HLA-allele-positive subsets. Repertoires with fewer than 30,000 or more than 120,000 public chains, plus five repertoires with anomalous nucleotide sharing, were excluded from co-occurrence clustering. Held by TCRdb, this immuneACCESS table contains in-frame sequences only and omits some clones. Under half of the omission traces to an unresolved V gene where checked; the cause of the rest is unknown. D and trimming were read from the DNA, whereas the V and J calls and clone size are those reported in that table. This sample comprises under 200,000 clones, about 85% of them detected only once. Of the sample, approximately 2.5% falls within the top ten clones.

A remark on this clone: No antigen is known for it. No qualities accompany the bases; no much larger clone lies one base away.

The cohort was made up of roughly 670 healthy bone marrow donors. At the time of sampling, every cohort member was nominally healthy, though immune exposures that went unrecorded were likely present. The donor was CMV seropositive and belonged to the group of 250 to 350 seropositive cohort members. A peripheral blood sample was collected from each donor, and TCR beta sequencing was performed on peripheral blood mononuclear cells. Genomic DNA extraction from the blood cell samples was performed with the Qiagen DNeasy Blood Extraction Kit. Sequences were obtained from PBMCs. This clonotype originated in a man younger than 40 in good health and CMV-seropositive. This receptor chain uses TRBV5-8 and TRBJ2-2; the D gene identity is not certain. DNA sequence: TGTGCCAGCAGCTTTGAAGGAGTCGGGGAGCTGTTTTTT. Translated, it reads CASSFEGVGELFF.